The 10 T cell receptor beta chains below come from one sample, sequenced in a study of cytomegalovirus exposure and HLA in healthy donors. The PCR made use of 60 Vbeta and 13 Jbeta primers. Some clones are missing from TCRdb's copy, which holds only in-frame ones; the method was immunoSEQ multiplex PCR. The profile covers fewer than 200,000 clones, with roughly nine tenths appearing a single time and roughly 0.2% taken by the ten largest. The sequencing input was PBMCs. The receptors originated from a girl under three years old in good health and CMV-seronegative.

This clone was observed a single time. The gene calls are TRBV11-2 and TRBJ2-3, with a tentative D call TRBD1 (5 bases). The V and J ends lost 1 base and 4 bases respectively, with 9 bases between them. The CDR3 has 14 amino acids. In germline, CDR1 is SGHAT, CDR2 FQNNGV. DNA for the CDR3: TGTGCCAGCAGCTTAGTGCAGGGCCCAGATACGCAGTATTTT. Amino acid sequence: CASSLVQGPDTQYF.

This chain joins TRBV5-1 and TRBJ2-6; D is perhaps TRBD2 (6 bases). In germline, CDR1 is SGHRS, CDR2 YFSETQ. V was clipped by 6 bases and J by 2 bases, with 12 bases between them. CDR3 size: 15 residues. The CDR3 region is CASTMGGAGANVLTF. CDR3 nucleotide sequence: TGCGCCAGCACCATGGGAGGCGCTGGGGCCAACGTCCTGACTTTC.

The chain employs TRBV7-9 and TRBJ2-5; 8 positions match TRBD2. Per germline, CDR1 SEHNR and CDR2 FQNEAQ (reference sequence). This CDR3 is built from 15 residues. V dropped 5 bases and J dropped 2; count of bases not matched to a gene: 7. Written as DNA, the CDR3 is TGTGCCAGCAGCCCGGGGACTAGAACACAAGAGACCCAGTACTTC. Protein product: CASSPGTRTQETQYF.

This chain uses TRBV21-1 with TRBJ1-5; the DNA was not used to check the table's D call, TRBD1. TRBV21-1 is tagged as a pseudogene. This CDR3 has 13 amino acids. The CDR3 DNA sequence: TGTGCCAGCAGCAAAGACAAAAATCAGCCCCAGCATTTT. It translates to CASSKDKNQPQHF.

The rearrangement links TRBV7-9 to TRBJ2-1, with 7 bases identical to TRBD2. The CDR3 spans 16 residues. CDR1 and CDR2 (germline): SEHNR, FQNEAQ (reference sequence). With V trimmed by 2 bases and J by 0 bases, 4 bases remained unmatched. The CDR3 is CASSLSVAGSYNEQFF. In nucleotides, the CDR3 is TGTGCCAGCAGCTTATCGGTAGCGGGCTCCTACAATGAGCAGTTCTTC. The full variable domain, in which reference TRBV7-9 and TRBJ2-1 provide the parts outside the CDR3, is DTGVSQNPRHKITKRGQNVTFRCDPISEHNRLYWYRQTLGQGPEFLTYFQNEAQLEKSRLLSDRFSAERPKGSFSTLEIQRTEQGDSAMYLCASSLSVAGSYNEQFFGPGTRLTVL.

CDR3 nucleotides: TGCAGCGTTGATAAGCCCACAGGTTATGGCTACACCTTC. Protein product: CSVDKPTGYGYTF. The V gene is TRBV29-1, the J gene TRBJ1-2, with D tentatively TRBD1 (5 bases). Looked up from germline, CDR1 is SQVTM and CDR2 is ANQGSEA. CDR3 length: 13 residues. V lost 3 bases to trimming and J lost 5 bases, with 13 bases between them. Variable domain in full (rest from reference TRBV29-1 and TRBJ1-2): SAVISQKPSRDICQRGTSLTIQCQVDSQVTMMFWYRQQPGQSLTLIATANQGSEATYESGFVIDKFPISRPNLTFSTLTVSNMSPEDSSIYLCSVDKPTGYGYTFGSGTRLTVV.

The chain carries TRBV6-1 and TRBJ1-1; 8 bases map to TRBD1. Germline V gene data show CDR1 as MNHNS and CDR2 as SASEGT. The CDR3 sequence is 15 residues long. V lost 5 bases and J lost 0; bases outside the gene matches: 5. CDR3 sequence reads: CASSTGGRLNTEAFF. In DNA form, the CDR3 reads TGTGCCAGCAGTACAGGGGGTCGCTTGAACACTGAAGCTTTCTTT.

This chain uses TRBV29-1 with TRBJ2-1; D uncertain. V lost 4 bases, J lost 2 bases, and 15 bases lay in between. The CDR3 length is 15 residues. Germline-derived CDR1 and CDR2 are SQVTM and ANQGSEA. The CDR3 DNA sequence: TGCAGCGTTGCGACGAGACTGAGTACCTACAATGAGCAGTTCTTC. Amino acid sequence: CSVATRLSTYNEQFF.

This CDR3 is CAWSPKSGQGFYTEAFF. The CDR3 DNA reads TGTGCCTGGAGTCCAAAAAGCGGACAGGGTTTCTACACTGAAGCTTTCTTT. This sequence joins TRBV30 and TRBJ1-1; TRBD1 matches 8 bases. Per germline, CDR1 GTSNPN and CDR2 SVGIG (reference sequence). V trimming: 2 bases; J trimming: 3 bases; junction bases outside the gene matches: 14. The CDR3 contains 17 residues.

The chain combines TRBV19 with TRBJ1-2; the match to TRBD1 covers 9 bases. CDR1 LNHDA and CDR2 SQIVND come from the germline V gene (reference sequence). This CDR3 is 15 amino acids long. Unmatched junction bases numbered 12, after V lost 7 bases and J lost 6 bases. The CDR3 sequence: CASKLPGQGSDGYTF. The CDR3 coding sequence is TGTGCCAGTAAGCTGCCGGGACAGGGAAGCGATGGCTACACCTTC.